Listed below are T cell receptor beta chains from one sample, sequenced in a study of shared clonotypes between healthy human individuals. The repertoire was sequenced with immunoSEQ multiplex PCR; TCRdb's copy has only in-frame clones and lacks some. The sample holds about 980,000 clones, about three quarters seen once. The sample taken for sequencing was memory CD4+ T cells sorted from blood. These TCRs come from a man between 18 and 35 years old in good health. Both conserved end residues are part of each CDR3. D genes are given only for firm matches.

D,J,V,CDR3
TRBD2,TRBJ2-3,TRBV6-6,CASSYSGLAVSDTQYF
.,TRBJ1-2,TRBV2,CASTLGEVLAGYTF
.,TRBJ1-2,TRBV7-2,CASSEPAAFDYTF
.,TRBJ1-5,TRBV6-6,CASTTQHF
.,TRBJ1-2,TRBV7-2,CASSLKAITNYGYTF
TRBD1,TRBJ1-5,TRBV6-1,CASSDGTGGLVGNQPQHF
TRBD1,TRBJ1-5,TRBV30,CAWTPGTGAQPQHF
TRBD2,TRBJ2-7,TRBV5-5,CASSLSLAGGGEQYF
TRBD1,TRBJ1-2,TRBV6-5,CASSYGDRGYGYTF
.,TRBJ2-2,TRBV6-4,CASSDSSPGELFF
.,TRBJ1-5,TRBV27,CASSFPMCNFLTESQPQHF
TRBD2,TRBJ2-5,TRBV13,CASSSPSAGPEETQYF
TRBD1,TRBJ2-2,TRBV5-1,CASSGTGNTGELFF
.,TRBJ2-7,TRBV5-8,CASLSSGQDLLSYEQYF
.,TRBJ1-6,TRBV4-1,CASSQEKQGKTLHF
.,TRBJ2-3,TRBV5-4,CASSFGGGATDTQYF
.,TRBJ2-3,TRBV5-1,CASSLGNVDADTQYF
.,TRBJ2-7,TRBV4-3,CASSQDAGVEYEQYF
.,TRBJ2-7,TRBV5-5,CASSLTGSTYEQYF
TRBD2,TRBJ2-2,TRBV19,CAIRGTSGTGELFF
.,TRBJ1-5,TRBV27,CASSLSKGNQPQHF
.,TRBJ1-1,TRBV6-4,CASRGTEAFF